The clone carrying this T cell receptor (beta chain) was observed a few times. Its antigen remains unidentified. Germline V CDR1 and CDR2: MNHNS, SASEGT. V was cut by 4 bases and J by 9 bases, with 10 bases left in between. CDR3 length: 12 residues. This sample was included in a study of beta chain features in type 1 diabetes. Across the whole study: Researchers looked at some 99 million sorted cells across all samples. Whole-study results and caveats: The cDNA sequencing approach could over-represent high-TCR-expressing cells. A definitive answer on HLA type influencing TCRB rearrangement was not reached here. People with Type 1 diabetes carried modestly yet significantly shorter TCRB CDR3s in all four CD4+ subsets.

The investigators reverse transcribed all of the isolated RNA, so they sequenced expressed TCRB transcripts. Mean read depth for naive, central memory and regulatory T cell samples was around 3.5 million reads. Sequenced by immunoSEQ multiplex PCR; TCRdb stores in-frame clones only, minus some. The table records about 270,000 clones, approximately 14% of them present only once. This sequence was found in a man aged 25 to 45 with type 1 diabetes. The specimen was naive CD4+ T cells from blood. The chain employs TRBV6-1 and TRBJ1-5, with D possibly TRBD1 on 5 matching bases. Here the CDR3 DNA reads TGTGCCAGCAGTGCCGACAGTCCGCCCCAGCATTTT. This gives the protein CASSADSPPQHF.